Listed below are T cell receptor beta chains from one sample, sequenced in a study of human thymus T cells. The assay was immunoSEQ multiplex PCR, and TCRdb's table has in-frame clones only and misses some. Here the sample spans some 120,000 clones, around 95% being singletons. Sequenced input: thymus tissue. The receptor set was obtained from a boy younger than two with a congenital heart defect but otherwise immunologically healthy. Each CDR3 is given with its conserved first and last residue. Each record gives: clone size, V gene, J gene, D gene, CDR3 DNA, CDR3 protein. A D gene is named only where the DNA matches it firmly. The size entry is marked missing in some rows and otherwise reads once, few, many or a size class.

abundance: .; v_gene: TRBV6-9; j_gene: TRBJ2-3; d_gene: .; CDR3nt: TGTGCCAGCAGTTATTACTGCTCCACGCCTAGCACAGATACGCAGTATTTT; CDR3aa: CASSYYCSTPSTDTQYF
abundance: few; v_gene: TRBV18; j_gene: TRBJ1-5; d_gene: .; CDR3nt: TGTGCCAGCTCACAGGAGTTTAGCAATCAGCCCCAGCATTTT; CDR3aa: CASSQEFSNQPQHF
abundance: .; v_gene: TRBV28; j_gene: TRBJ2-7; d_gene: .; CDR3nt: TGTGCCAGCAGTTTTCTCGGGAGTGAAGGCGAGCAGTACTTC; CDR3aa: CASSFLGSEGEQYF
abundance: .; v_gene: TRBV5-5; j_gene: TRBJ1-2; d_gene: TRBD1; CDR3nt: TGTGCCAGCAGCCCCTACTACAGGGGCGCAGGCTATGGCTACACCTTC; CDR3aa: CASSPYYRGAGYGYTF
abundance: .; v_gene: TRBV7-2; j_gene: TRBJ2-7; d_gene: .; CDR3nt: TGTGCCAGCGGTCCCGGGACTGGATACTACGAGCAGTACTTC; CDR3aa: CASGPGTGYYEQYF
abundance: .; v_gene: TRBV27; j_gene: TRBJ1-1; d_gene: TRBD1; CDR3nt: TGTGCCAGCAGTTTAGGGACAGGGCGGGGGAACACTGAAGCTTTCTTT; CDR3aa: CASSLGTGRGNTEAFF
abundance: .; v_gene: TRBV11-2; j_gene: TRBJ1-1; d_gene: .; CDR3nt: TGTGCCAGCAGACGGCCGGAAAACACTGAAGCTTTCTTT; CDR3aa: CASRRPENTEAFF
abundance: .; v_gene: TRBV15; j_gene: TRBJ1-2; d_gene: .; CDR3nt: TGTGCCACCAGCAGAGTTTATGTGGCCAGGGGCAGAATTAAGGATGGCTACACCTTC; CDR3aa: CATSRVYVARGRIKDGYTF
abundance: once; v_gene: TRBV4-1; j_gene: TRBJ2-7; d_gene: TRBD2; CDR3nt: TGCGCCAGCAGCCAAGGAGAGGGGCTAGCGGGACCACTTGCCTACGAGCAGTACTTC; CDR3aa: CASSQGEGLAGPLAYEQYF
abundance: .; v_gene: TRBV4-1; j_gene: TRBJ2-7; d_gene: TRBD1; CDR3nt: TGCGCCAGCAGCCAAGATCTATCGGGACAGCCCTACGAGCAGTACTTC; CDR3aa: CASSQDLSGQPYEQYF
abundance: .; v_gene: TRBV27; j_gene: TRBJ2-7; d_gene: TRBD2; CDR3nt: TGTGCCAGCAGTTTTCGGACTAGCGGAACCTACGAGCAGTACTTC; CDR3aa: CASSFRTSGTYEQYF
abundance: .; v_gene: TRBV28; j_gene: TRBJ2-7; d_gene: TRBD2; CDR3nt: TGTGCCAGCAGCGCACTAGCGGTTCCCTACGAGCAGTACTTC; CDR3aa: CASSALAVPYEQYF
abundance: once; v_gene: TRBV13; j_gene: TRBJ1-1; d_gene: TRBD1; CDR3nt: TGTGCCAGCAGCTTTAGTGACAGGGGGCCTGAAGCTTTCTTT; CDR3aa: CASSFSDRGPEAFF
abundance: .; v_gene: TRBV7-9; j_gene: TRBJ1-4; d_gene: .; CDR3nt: TGTGCCAGCAGCTTAGGAGGGCAGCAGGGGGAAAAACTGTTTTTT; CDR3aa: CASSLGGQQGEKLFF
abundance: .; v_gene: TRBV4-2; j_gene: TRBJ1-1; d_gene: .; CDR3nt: TGTGCCAGCAGCACCCACTTGAACACTGAAGCTTTCTTT; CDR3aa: CASSTHLNTEAFF
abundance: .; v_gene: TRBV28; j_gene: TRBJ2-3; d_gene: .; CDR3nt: TGTGCCAGCAGCGGGGGTATTGGGGGAGACTCAGATACGCAGTATTTT; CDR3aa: CASSGGIGGDSDTQYF
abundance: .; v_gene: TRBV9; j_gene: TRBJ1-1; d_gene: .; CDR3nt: TGTGCCAGCAGCGTAGACTTAGGCGGGGACACTGAAGCTTTCTTT; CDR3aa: CASSVDLGGDTEAFF
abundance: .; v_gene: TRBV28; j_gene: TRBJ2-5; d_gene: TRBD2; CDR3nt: TGTGCCAGCAGTTTGGAACTAGCGGGGGGGTACCAAGAGACCCAGTACTTC; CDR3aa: CASSLELAGGYQETQYF
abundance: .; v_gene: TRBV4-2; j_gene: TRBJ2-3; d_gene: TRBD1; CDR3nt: TGTGCCAGCAGCCAAGTAGATGGACAGGGAACAGATACGCAGTATTTT; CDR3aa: CASSQVDGQGTDTQYF
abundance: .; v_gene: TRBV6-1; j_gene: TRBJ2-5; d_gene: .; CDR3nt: TGTGCCAGCAGTGAAAGGGGGGGGGAGACCCAGTACTTC; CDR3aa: CASSERGGETQYF
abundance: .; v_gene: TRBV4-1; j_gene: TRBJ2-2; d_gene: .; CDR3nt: TGCGCCAGCAGCCGCCGACAGTTCCCCTCGCACGGGGAGCTGTTTTTT; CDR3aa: CASSRRQFPSHGELFF
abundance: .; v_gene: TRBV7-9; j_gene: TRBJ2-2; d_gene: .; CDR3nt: TGTGCCAGCAGCTTCTTTACTAGAGGTAACACCGGGGAGCTGTTTTTT; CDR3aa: CASSFFTRGNTGELFF
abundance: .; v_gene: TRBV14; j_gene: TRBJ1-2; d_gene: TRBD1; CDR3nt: TGTGCCAGCAGCCCCCGGGACAGGGGCTTTCAATTTCTTTTTGGCTACACCTTC; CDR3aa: CASSPRDRGFQFLFGYTF
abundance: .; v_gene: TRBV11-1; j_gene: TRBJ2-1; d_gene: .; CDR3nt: TGTGCCAGCAGCTTAGGAACCAGCTCCTACAATGAGCAGTTCTTC; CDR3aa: CASSLGTSSYNEQFF
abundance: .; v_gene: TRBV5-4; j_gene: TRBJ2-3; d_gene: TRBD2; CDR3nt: TGTGCCAGCAGCCTAACCAAGACTAGCGGGAACACAGATACGCAGTATTTT; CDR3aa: CASSLTKTSGNTDTQYF